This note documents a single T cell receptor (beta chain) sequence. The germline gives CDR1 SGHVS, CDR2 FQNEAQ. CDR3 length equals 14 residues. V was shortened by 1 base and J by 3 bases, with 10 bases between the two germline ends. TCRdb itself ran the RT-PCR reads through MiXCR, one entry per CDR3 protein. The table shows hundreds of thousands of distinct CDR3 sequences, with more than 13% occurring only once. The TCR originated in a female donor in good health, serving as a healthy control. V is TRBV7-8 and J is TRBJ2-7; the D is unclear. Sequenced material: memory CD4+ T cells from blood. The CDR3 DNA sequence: TGTGCCAGCAGCTTAGAGGGCGACCTCTACGAGCAGTACTTC. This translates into CASSLEGDLYEQYF.